This section outlines one T cell receptor (beta chain) sequence together with its context. Only in-frame clones appear in the TCRdb table, and some are missing; sequencing was by immunoSEQ multiplex PCR. The repertoire holds approximately 250,000 clones, with over 75% as singletons. The source of the sample is a study of blood T cell repertoires in COVID-19. No more than 2 weeks before study entry, exposed participants had met a case of COVID-19. Germline CDR1 is SGHAT and CDR2 is FQNNGV. J lost 4 bases, V lost 1 base, and 5 bases had no gene match. The CDR3 runs 15 residues. The sample consisted of PBMCs or T cells enriched from blood (not recorded which). V is TRBV11-2 and J is TRBJ1-1, with TRBD1 matching 8 bases. The receptor was derived from a woman aged 40 to 55 who had been exposed to COVID-19. CDR3 DNA: TGTGCCAGCAGCTTAGTTTTTGACAGGGGCACTGAAGCTTTCTTT. Protein: CASSLVFDRGTEAFF.